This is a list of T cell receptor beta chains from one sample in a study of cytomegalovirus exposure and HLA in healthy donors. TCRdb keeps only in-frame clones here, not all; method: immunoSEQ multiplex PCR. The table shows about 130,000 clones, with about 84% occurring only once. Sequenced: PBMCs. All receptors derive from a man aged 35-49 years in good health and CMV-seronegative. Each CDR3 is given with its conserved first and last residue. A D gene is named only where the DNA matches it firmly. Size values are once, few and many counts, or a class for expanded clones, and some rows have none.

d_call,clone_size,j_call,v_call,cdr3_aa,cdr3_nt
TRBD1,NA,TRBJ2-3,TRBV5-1,CASHRTGGYPPDTQYF,TGCGCCAGCCACCGGACAGGGGGCTATCCGCCAGATACGCAGTATTTT
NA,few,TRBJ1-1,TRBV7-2,CASSGGGRVWAFF,TGTGCCAGCAGCGGAGGAGGTCGCGTGTGGGCTTTCTTT
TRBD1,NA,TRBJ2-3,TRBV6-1,CASRTGWGDTQYF,TGTGCCTCCCGGACAGGATGGGGAGATACGCAGTATTTT
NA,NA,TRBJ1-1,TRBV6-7,CASPPTEAFF,TGTGCCAGCCCTCCCACTGAAGCTTTCTTT
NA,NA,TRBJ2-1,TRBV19,CASSIMSSYNEQFF,TGTGCCAGTAGTATCATGAGCTCCTACAATGAGCAGTTCTTC
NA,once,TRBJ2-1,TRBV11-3,CASSLGESSYNEQFF,TGTGCCAGCAGCCTCGGGGAGAGCTCCTACAATGAGCAGTTCTTC
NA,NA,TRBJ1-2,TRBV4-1,CASKASSEGYGYTF,TGCGCCAGCAAGGCATCGTCAGAGGGCTATGGCTACACCTTC
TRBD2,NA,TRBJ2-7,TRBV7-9,CASSSGGDSYEQYF,TGTGCCAGCAGCTCCGGGGGGGACTCCTACGAGCAGTACTTC
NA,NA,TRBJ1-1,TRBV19,CASGERQEAEAFF,TGTGCCAGTGGGGAGCGGCAAGAGGCTGAAGCTTTCTTT
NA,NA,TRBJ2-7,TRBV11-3,CASSLDPGTGTRSCAYEQYF,TGTGCCAGCAGCTTAGATCCGGGTACCGGGACACGGAGTTGTGCCTACGAGCAGTACTTC
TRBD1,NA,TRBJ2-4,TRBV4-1,CASSQPARGLAKNIQYF,TGCGCCAGCAGCCAACCGGCCAGGGGGCTAGCCAAAAACATTCAGTACTTC
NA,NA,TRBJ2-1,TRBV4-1,CASSQDNNEQFF,TGCGCCAGCAGCCAAGATAACAATGAGCAGTTCTTC
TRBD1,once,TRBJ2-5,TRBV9,CASSVWDRDYQETQYF,TGTGCCAGCAGCGTATGGGACAGGGACTACCAAGAGACCCAGTACTTC
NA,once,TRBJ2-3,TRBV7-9,CASSLESDTQYF,TGTGCCAGCAGCTTAGAATCTGATACGCAGTATTTT
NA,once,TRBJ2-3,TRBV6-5,CASRDRGTDTQYF,TGTGCCAGCAGGGACAGAGGCACAGATACGCAGTATTTT
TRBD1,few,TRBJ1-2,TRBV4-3,CASSQGTGDYGYTF,TGCGCCAGCAGCCAGGGGACAGGTGACTATGGCTACACCTTC
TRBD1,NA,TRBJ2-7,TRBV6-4,CASIELRDRGPPNLF,TGTGCCAGCATAGAGTTAAGGGACAGGGGGCCTCCCAACCTCTTC
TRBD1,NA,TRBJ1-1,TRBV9,CASSAGQRDTEAFF,TGTGCCAGCAGCGCGGGACAGAGAGACACTGAAGCTTTCTTT
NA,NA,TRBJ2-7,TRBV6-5,CASSRPGSHEQYF,TGTGCCAGCAGTCGCCCGGGGTCCCACGAGCAGTACTTC
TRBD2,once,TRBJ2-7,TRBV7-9,CASSPSPSGGYEQYF,TGTGCCAGCAGCCCAAGCCCTAGCGGGGGTTACGAGCAGTACTTC
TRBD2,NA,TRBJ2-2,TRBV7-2,CASSQRELAGALNTGELFF,TGTGCCAGCAGCCAAAGGGAACTAGCGGGGGCCCTCAACACCGGGGAGCTGTTTTTT
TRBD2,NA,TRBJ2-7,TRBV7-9,CASSLGGLGLAGYEQYF,TGTGCCAGCAGCTTAGGGGGGTTGGGACTAGCGGGCTACGAGCAGTACTTC
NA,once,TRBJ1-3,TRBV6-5,CASSPRYSGNTIYF,TGTGCCAGCAGTCCCCGTTACTCTGGAAACACCATATATTTT
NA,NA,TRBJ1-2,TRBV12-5,CASGTPVRESYYTF,TGTGCTAGTGGTACCCCGGTCAGGGAATCATATTACACCTTC
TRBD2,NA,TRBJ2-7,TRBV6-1,CASWTAMRGGYEQYF,TGTGCCAGCTGGACGGCTATGCGGGGGGGTTACGAGCAGTACTTC
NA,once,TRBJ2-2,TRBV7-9,CASSLQQETGELFF,TGTGCCAGCAGCTTGCAGCAGGAAACCGGGGAGCTGTTTTTT
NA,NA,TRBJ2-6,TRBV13,CASSLGAVSSGANVLTF,TGTGCCAGCAGCTTAGGGGCAGTCAGCTCTGGGGCCAACGTCCTGACTTTC
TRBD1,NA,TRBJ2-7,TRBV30,CAWSVPLGQPYEQYF,TGTGCCTGGAGTGTACCGTTGGGACAGCCCTACGAGCAGTACTTC
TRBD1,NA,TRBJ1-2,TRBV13,CASSPGTVNGYTF,TGTGCCAGCAGCCCCGGGACAGTCAACGGCTACACCTTC